This T cell receptor (beta chain) was documented in a study of blood T cell repertoires in COVID-19. Overall study context: Spain, Italy and the United States supplied samples that represented acute and convalescent COVID-19. PBMCs, B-cell-depleted T cells, or T cells were the source of the cDNA or gDNA that made up the material.

The CDR3 covers 15 residues. Germline lookup yields CDR1 SGHNT and CDR2 YYREEE (reference sequence). Trimming at V came to 5 bases and at J to 1 base, leaving 5 bases not matched to a gene. Seattle researchers signed up patients amid active infection and tracked them longitudinally. Original handling: How many nucleated cells were present was estimated from reference gene primer amplification. Measured with immunoSEQ multiplex PCR; TCRdb has only the in-frame clones, and not every one. V and J calls and clone size come straight from that table; D and trimming were deduced from the DNA. Seen here are 300,000 to 400,000 clones, over 75% observed once, and the top ten hold about 2.5%. This clone was seen just once.

The receptor was isolated from a woman in her sixties with COVID-19, enrolled during active disease. The chain uses TRBV5-4 and TRBJ2-2, with 7 bases identical to TRBD1. The sample was peripheral blood. The CDR3 loop reads CASRPQGVNTGELFF. CDR3 DNA sequence: TGTGCCAGCAGACCTCAGGGGGTGAACACCGGGGAGCTGTTTTTT.